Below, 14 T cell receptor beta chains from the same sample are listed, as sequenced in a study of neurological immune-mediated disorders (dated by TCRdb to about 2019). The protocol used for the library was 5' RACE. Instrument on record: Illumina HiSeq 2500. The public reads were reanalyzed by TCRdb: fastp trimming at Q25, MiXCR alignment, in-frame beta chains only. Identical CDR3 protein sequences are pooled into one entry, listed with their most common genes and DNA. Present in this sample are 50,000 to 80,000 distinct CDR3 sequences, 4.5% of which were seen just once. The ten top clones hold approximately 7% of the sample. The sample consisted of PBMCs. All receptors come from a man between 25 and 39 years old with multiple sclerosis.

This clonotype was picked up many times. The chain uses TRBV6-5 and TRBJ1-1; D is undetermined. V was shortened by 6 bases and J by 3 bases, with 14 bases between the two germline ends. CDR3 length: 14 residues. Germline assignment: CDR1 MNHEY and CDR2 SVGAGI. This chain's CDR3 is CASSSGGSDTEAFF. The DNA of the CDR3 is TGTGCCAGCAGCTCAGGCGGGAGCGACACTGAAGCTTTCTTT.

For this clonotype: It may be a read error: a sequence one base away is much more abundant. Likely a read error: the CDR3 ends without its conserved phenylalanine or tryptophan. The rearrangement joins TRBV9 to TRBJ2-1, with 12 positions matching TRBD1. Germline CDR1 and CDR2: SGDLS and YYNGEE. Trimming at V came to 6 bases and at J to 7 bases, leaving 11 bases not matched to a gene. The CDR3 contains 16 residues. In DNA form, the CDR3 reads TGTGCCAGCACCGAGGGACAGGGGGCGTTGAGGAATGAGCAGTTCATC. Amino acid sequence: CASTEGQGALRNEQFI.

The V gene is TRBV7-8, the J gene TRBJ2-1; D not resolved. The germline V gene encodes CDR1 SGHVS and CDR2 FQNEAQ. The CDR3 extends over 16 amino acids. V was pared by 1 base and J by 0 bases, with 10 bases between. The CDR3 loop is CASSLVSRSSYNEQFF. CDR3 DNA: TGTGCCAGCAGCTTAGTTAGTAGAAGCTCCTACAATGAGCAGTTCTTC.

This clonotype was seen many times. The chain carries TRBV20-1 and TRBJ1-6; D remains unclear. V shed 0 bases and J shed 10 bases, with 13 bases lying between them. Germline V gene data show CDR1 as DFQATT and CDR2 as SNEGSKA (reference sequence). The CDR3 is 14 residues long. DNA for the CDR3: TGCAGTGCTAGAGATCATGGCGGTCGATCACCCCTCCACTTT. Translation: CSARDHGGRSPLHF.

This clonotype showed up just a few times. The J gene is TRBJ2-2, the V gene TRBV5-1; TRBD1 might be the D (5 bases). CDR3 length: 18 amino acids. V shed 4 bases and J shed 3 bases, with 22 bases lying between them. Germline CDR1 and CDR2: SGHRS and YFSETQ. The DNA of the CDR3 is TGCGCCAGCAGCCTCATCCCCAACAGGATGCTGGACACCGGGGAGCTGTTTTTT. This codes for CASSLIPNRMLDTGELFF.

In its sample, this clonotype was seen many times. CDR3 bases: TGTGCCAGCAGTTTGGGAGGCTTCGCCCGACTAGCTAACTATGGCTACACCTTC. Translated, it gives CASSLGGFARLANYGYTF. The chain couples TRBV12-3 or TRBV12-4 to TRBJ1-2; D remains ambiguous. This CDR3 region has 18 residues. V lost 3 bases and J lost 0, with 20 bases in between.

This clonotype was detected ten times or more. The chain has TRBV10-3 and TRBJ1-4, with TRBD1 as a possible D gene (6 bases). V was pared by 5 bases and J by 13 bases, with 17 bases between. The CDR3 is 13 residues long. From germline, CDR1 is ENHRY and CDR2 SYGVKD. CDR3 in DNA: TGTGCCATCAGTACAGGTCAAGGGGGAGGACTGTTTTTT. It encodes CAISTGQGGGLFF.

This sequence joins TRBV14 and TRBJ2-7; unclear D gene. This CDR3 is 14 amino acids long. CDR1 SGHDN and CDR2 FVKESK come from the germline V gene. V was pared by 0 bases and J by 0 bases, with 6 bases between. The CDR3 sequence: CASSQERSSYEQYV. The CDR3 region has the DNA TGTGCCAGCAGCCAAGAAAGGAGCTCCTACGAGCAGTACGTC.

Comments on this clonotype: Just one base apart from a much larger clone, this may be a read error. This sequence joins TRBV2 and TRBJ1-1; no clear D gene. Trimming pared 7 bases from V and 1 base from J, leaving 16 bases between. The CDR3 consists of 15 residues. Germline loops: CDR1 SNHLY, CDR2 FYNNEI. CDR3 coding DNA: TGTGCCAGCATTGGGCAGGCCCGGAAGAACACTGAAGCTTTCTTT. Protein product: CASIGQARKNTEAFF.

CDR3 region: CASSAGRVENTGELFF. The CDR3 DNA sequence: TGTGCCAGCAGTGCCGGGAGGGTTGAGAACACCGGGGAGCTGTTTTTT. V gene TRBV6-1 combines with J gene TRBJ2-2, with TRBD2 matching over 8 bases. The J segment lost 1 base and the V segment lost 4 bases, leaving 5 bases of the junction unmatched. Germline V gives CDR1 MNHNS, CDR2 SASEGT. The CDR3 covers 16 residues.

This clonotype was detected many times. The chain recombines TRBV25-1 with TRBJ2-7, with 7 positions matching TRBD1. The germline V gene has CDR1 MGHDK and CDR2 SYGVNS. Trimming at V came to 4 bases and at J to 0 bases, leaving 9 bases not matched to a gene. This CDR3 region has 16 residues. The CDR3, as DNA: TGTGCCAGCAGTGGGATGACAGGGTCTGACTCCTACGAGCAGTACTTC. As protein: CASSGMTGSDSYEQYF.

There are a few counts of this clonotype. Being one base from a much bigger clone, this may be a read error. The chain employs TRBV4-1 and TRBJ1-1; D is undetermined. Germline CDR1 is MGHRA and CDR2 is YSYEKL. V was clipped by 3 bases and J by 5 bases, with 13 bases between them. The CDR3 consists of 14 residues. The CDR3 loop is CASSQGKGRTEAFF. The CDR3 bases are TGCGCCAGCAGCCAGGGAAAGGGTCGGACTGAAGCTTTCTTT.

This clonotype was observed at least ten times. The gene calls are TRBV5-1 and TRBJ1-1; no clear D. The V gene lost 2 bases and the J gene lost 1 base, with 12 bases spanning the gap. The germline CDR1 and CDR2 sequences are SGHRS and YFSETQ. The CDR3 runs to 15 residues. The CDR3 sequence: CASSFRSGANTEAFF. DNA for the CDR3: TGCGCCAGCAGCTTTCGGTCGGGCGCGAACACTGAAGCTTTCTTT.

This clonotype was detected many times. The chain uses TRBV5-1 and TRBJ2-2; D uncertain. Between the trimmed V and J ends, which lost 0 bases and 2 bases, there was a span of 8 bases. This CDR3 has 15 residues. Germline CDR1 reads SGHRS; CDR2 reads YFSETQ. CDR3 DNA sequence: TGCGCCAGCAGCTTGGATCCAGACAACACCGGGGAGCTGTTTTTT. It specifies CASSLDPDNTGELFF. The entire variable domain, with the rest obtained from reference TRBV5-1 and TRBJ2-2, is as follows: KAGVTQTPRYLIKTRGQQVTLSCSPISGHRSVSWYQQTPGQGLQFLFEYFSETQRNKGNFPGRFSGRQFSNSRSEMNVSTLELGDSALYLCASSLDPDNTGELFFGEGSRLTVL.